This T cell receptor (beta chain) was observed in a study of shared clonotypes between healthy human individuals. Researchers ran the assay at a deep level. Clones were sequenced by immunoSEQ multiplex PCR, and TCRdb holds only the in-frame ones, with some missing. The sample shows over a million clones, roughly 96% of them seen only once. This CDR3 has 17 residues. J lost 2 bases, V lost 0 bases, and 8 bases had no gene match. Germline CDR1 reads SEHNR; CDR2 reads FQNEAQ (reference sequence). The chain recombines TRBV7-9 with TRBJ2-3; 7 bases align to TRBD2. The sample consisted of naive CD4+ T cells sorted from blood. The sample's subset: CD45RA+ positively selected. This clonotype was sampled from a man aged 25-40 years in good health. The CDR3 protein is CASSLATTSEATDTQYF. The CDR3 DNA reads as TGTGCCAGCAGCTTAGCAACCACTAGCGAAGCCACAGATACGCAGTATTTT.